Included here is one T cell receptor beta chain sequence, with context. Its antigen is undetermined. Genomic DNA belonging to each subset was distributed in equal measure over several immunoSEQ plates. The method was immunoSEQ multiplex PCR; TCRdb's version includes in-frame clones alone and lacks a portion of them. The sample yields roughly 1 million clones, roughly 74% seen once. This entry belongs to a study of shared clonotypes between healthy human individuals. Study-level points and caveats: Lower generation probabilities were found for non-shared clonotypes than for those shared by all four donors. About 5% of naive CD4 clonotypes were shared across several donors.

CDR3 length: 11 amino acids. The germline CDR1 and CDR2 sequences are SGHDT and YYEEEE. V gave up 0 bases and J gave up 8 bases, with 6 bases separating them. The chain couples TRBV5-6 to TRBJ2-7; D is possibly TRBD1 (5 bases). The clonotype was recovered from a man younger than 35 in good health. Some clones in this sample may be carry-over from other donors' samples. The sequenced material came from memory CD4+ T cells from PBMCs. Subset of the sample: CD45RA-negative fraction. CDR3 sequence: CASSLDRQQYF. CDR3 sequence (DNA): TGTGCCAGCAGCTTGGACAGGCAGCAGTACTTC.